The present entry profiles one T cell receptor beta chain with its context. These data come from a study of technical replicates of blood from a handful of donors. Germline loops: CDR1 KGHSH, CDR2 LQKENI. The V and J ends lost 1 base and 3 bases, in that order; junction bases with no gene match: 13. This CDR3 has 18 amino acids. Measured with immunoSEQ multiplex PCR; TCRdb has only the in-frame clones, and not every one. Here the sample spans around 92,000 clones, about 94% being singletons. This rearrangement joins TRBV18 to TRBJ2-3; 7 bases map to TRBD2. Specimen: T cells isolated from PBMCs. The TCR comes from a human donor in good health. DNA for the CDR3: TGTGCCAGCTCACCACTAAGGATGGCGGGAGTAAAAACAGATACGCAGTATTTT. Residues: CASSPLRMAGVKTDTQYF.